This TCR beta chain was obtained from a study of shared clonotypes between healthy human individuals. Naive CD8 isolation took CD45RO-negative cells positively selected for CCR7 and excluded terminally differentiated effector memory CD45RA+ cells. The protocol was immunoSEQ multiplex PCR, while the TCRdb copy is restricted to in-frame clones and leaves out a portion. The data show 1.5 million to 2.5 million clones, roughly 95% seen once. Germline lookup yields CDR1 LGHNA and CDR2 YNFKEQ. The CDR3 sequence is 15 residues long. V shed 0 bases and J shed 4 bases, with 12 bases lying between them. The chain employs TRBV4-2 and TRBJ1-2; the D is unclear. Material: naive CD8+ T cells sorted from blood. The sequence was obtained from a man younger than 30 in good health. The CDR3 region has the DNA TGTGCCAGCAGCCAAGAACAACATGCCCGCTATGGCTACACCTTC. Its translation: CASSQEQHARYGYTF.